Listed below are T cell receptor beta chains from one sample, sequenced in a study of early T cells in non-severe SARS-CoV-2 infection. TCRdb used MiXCR to reprocess the 5' RACE reads, holding one entry per CDR3 protein. The data contain 35,000 to 40,000 distinct CDR3 sequences, more than 5% of them seen just once; the ten biggest clones take up 6% to 9%. The sample taken for sequencing was whole blood. The source is an adult who was a healthcare worker with PCR-confirmed SARS-CoV-2 infection or an uninfected control (not recorded which). Both conserved end residues are part of each CDR3. A D gene is named only where the DNA matches it firmly. Not all rows give a size; the values are once, few, many and, for expanded clones, a class.

TRBD1,many,TRBJ1-4,TRBV5-5,CASSSTGGAAFGDEKLFF,TGTGCCAGCAGCTCGACAGGGGGCGCAGCTTTCGGGGATGAAAAACTGTTTTTT
TRBD1,few,TRBJ2-5,TRBV12-3/TRBV12-4,CASRGTGTGQETQYF,TGTGCCAGCAGAGGCACCGGGACAGGACAAGAGACCCAGTACTTC
NA,few,TRBJ1-5,TRBV30,CAWSAPLVSPFLNSNQPQHF,TGTGCCTGGTCCGCACCCCTCGTTTCTCCATTCTTGAATAGCAATCAGCCCCAGCATTTT
NA,many,TRBJ1-4,TRBV20-1,CSARVATNEKLFF,TGCAGTGCTAGAGTGGCAACTAATGAAAAACTGTTTTTT
NA,many,TRBJ2-3,TRBV24-1,CATRGRTDTQYF,TGTGCCACCCGGGGTCGAACAGATACGCAGTATTTT
NA,NA,TRBJ2-5,TRBV5-1,CATKRRETETQYF,TGCGCCACCAAACGGAGGGAAACGGAGACCCAGTACTTC
NA,NA,TRBJ2-7,TRBV6-1,CASSYQAGSYEQYF,TGTGCCAGCAGTTACCAAGCGGGTTCCTACGAGCAGTACTTC
NA,many,TRBJ2-1,TRBV30,CAWVGLGNEQFF,TGTGCCTGGGTAGGGCTGGGGAATGAGCAGTTCTTC
NA,many,TRBJ2-7,TRBV13,CASSPPGLYEQYF,TGTGCCAGCAGCCCCCCGGGACTCTACGAGCAGTACTTC
NA,many,TRBJ2-5,TRBV5-6,CASSLRSQETQYF,TGTGCCAGCAGCTTGAGGAGTCAAGAGACCCAGTACTTC